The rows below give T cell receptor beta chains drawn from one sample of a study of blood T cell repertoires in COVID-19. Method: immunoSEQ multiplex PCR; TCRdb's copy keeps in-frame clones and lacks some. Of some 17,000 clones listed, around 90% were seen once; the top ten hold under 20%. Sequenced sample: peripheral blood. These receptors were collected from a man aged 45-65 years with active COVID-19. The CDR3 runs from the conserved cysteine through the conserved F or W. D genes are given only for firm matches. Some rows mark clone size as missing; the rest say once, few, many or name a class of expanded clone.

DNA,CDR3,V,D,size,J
TGTGCCAGCAGCCCCCTTGGGGGCTTCGACGAGCAGTACTTC,CASSPLGGFDEQYF,TRBV7-3,.,.,TRBJ2-7
TGCGCCAGCAGTGCTAGCAGCTACGAGCAGTACTTC,CASSASSYEQYF,TRBV10-1,.,few,TRBJ2-7
TGTGCCAGCAGCCCCCGCCGTCCTAGCGGGAGTACGAATGAGCAGTTCTTC,CASSPRRPSGSTNEQFF,TRBV7-3,TRBD2,.,TRBJ2-1
TGTGCCAGCAGCCCCTACGATGGAGGCTACGAGCAGTACTTC,CASSPYDGGYEQYF,TRBV13,.,.,TRBJ2-7
TGTGCCGGGGGGGTAGGGAGGTACCCCTACGAGCAGTACTTC,CAGGVGRYPYEQYF,TRBV28,TRBD2,.,TRBJ2-7
TGCGCCAGCAGCCAGCCGGGACAGGGGCAGGTTGAGCAGTTCTTC,CASSQPGQGQVEQFF,TRBV4-3,TRBD1,.,TRBJ2-1
TGTGCCAGCACCCGGACAGGGCAGGGAGTTGGCTACACCTTC,CASTRTGQGVGYTF,TRBV2,TRBD1,.,TRBJ1-2
TGTGCCAGCAGCTTAGCGGCGGGGGCGTACAATGAGCAGTTCTTC,CASSLAAGAYNEQFF,TRBV7-2,.,.,TRBJ2-1
TGTGCCAGCAGCTTGAGTGGACAGGGAAGTTTGGAGACCCAGTACTTC,CASSLSGQGSLETQYF,TRBV5-6,TRBD1,.,TRBJ2-5
TGTGCCAGCAGCGAGTCCGGGACAGGGCTCTCCGAGCAGTACTTC,CASSESGTGLSEQYF,TRBV9,TRBD1,.,TRBJ2-7
TGTGCCACCAGCACTGGCGGACAGGGCTTCGAGCAGTACTTC,CATSTGGQGFEQYF,TRBV15,TRBD1,.,TRBJ2-7
TGTGCCAGCAGCCCGGGACAGGGGAACTATGGCTACACCTTC,CASSPGQGNYGYTF,TRBV7-9,TRBD1,.,TRBJ1-2
TGTGCCAGCAGCTTAGACAGCCTTAGCAATCAGCCCCAGCATTTT,CASSLDSLSNQPQHF,TRBV7-9,.,few,TRBJ1-5
TGTGCCACCAGTAAGCAGCGGGGAGCTTACAATGAGCAGTTCTTC,CATSKQRGAYNEQFF,TRBV24-1,TRBD2,.,TRBJ2-1
TGCGCCAGCAGCCAGCAGGGGGAACACACAGATACGCAGTATTTT,CASSQQGEHTDTQYF,TRBV4-3,TRBD1,few,TRBJ2-3
TGCAGCGTCCTGGGACAGGGACTGGAGACCCAGTACTTC,CSVLGQGLETQYF,TRBV29-1,TRBD1,.,TRBJ2-5
TGTGCCAGCAGTTACAGGCGGGGGGACTCCTACAATGAGCAGTTCTTC,CASSYRRGDSYNEQFF,TRBV6-2/TRBV6-3,TRBD2,once,TRBJ2-1
TGCAGCGCCGCGACAGGGCGGGTGCCCGGGGAGCTGTTTTTT,CSAATGRVPGELFF,TRBV29-1,TRBD1,.,TRBJ2-2
TGTGCCAGCACCCCGTACTCCATGAACACTGAAGCTTTCTTT,CASTPYSMNTEAFF,TRBV6-5,.,.,TRBJ1-1
TGTGCCAGCAGCTTGGCTGGTAGGAACACTGAAGCTTTCTTT,CASSLAGRNTEAFF,TRBV5-6,.,.,TRBJ1-1
TGTGCCAGCAGTTACGGCCAGGGGAACACTGAAGCTTTCTTT,CASSYGQGNTEAFF,TRBV6-2/TRBV6-3,.,.,TRBJ1-1
TGTGCCAGCACCCGGACAGGGAACTATGGCTACACCTTC,CASTRTGNYGYTF,TRBV12-3/TRBV12-4,TRBD1,.,TRBJ1-2
TGCGCCAGCTTTAGGGGCAGTGCCGACACCGGGGAGCTGTTTTTT,CASFRGSADTGELFF,TRBV5-1,.,.,TRBJ2-2
TGTGCCAGCAGCCGTCCGGGGACAAACACCGGGGAGCTGTTTTTT,CASSRPGTNTGELFF,TRBV3-1/TRBV3-2,.,.,TRBJ2-2
TGTGCCAGTAGTAGCCGCGGGACAGGGATTTATGGCTACACCTTC,CASSSRGTGIYGYTF,TRBV19,TRBD1,.,TRBJ1-2